A single sample is the source of the 15 T cell receptor beta chains below, sequenced in a study of response to subunit inactivated influenza vaccine. TCRdb re-derived calls from the RT-PCR reads in MiXCR, one entry per CDR3 protein. Here the sample spans hundreds of thousands of distinct CDR3 sequences, about 25% being singletons. The sample in question was CD4+ T cells sorted from PBMCs, obtained roughly 5 days after vaccination. The origin of the receptors is a man aged 50-60 years who received an inactivated influenza vaccine.

This clonotype was recorded a few times. The CDR3, as DNA: TGTGCCAGCAGTTACTCGTCCGATAGCGGGATAACCCAGTACTTC. Residues: CASSYSSDSGITQYF. The rearrangement uses TRBV6-5 and TRBJ2-5, with 8 bases fitting TRBD2. There are 15 residues in the CDR3. Germline lookup yields CDR1 MNHEY and CDR2 SVGAGI. V gave up 0 bases and J gave up 8 bases; unmatched junction bases: 8.

There are a few counts of this clonotype. The chain links TRBV9 to TRBJ2-1, with TRBD1 as a possible D gene (5 bases). Germline CDR1 SGDLS, CDR2 YYNGEE. The V end was cut by 3 bases, the J end by 2 bases, with 12 bases between. The CDR3 is made up of 15 amino acids. For the CDR3, the DNA is TGTGCCAGCAGCGCCACGACAGTAACCTACAATGAGCAGTTCTTC. Protein sequence: CASSATTVTYNEQFF. Using reference TRBV9 and TRBJ2-1 for the parts outside the CDR3, the full variable domain is DSGVTQTPKHLITATGQRVTLRCSPRSGDLSVYWYQQSLDQGLQFLIQYYNGEERAKGNILERFSAQQFPDLHSELNLSSLELGDSALYFCASSATTVTYNEQFFGPGTRLTVL.

This sequence joins TRBV18 and TRBJ2-7; 7 nucleotides match TRBD1. J was trimmed by 3 bases and V by 5 bases; bases with no gene match: 13. CDR3 length: 16 residues. Germline V gene sequence: CDR1 KGHSH, CDR2 LQKENI. CDR3 sequence reads: CASSSRLMGQFYEQYF. The CDR3 DNA is TGTGCCAGCTCATCTCGACTTATGGGACAGTTCTACGAGCAGTACTTC.

This clonotype was seen more than once but under ten times. The chain employs TRBV5-5 and TRBJ2-3, with D perhaps matching TRBD1 or TRBD2 (5 bases each). Germline assignment: CDR1 SGHKS and CDR2 YYEKEE (reference sequence). With 4 bases removed from V and 5 bases from J, the gap between germline ends came to 20 bases. The CDR3 spans 16 residues. CDR3 DNA sequence: TGTGCCAGCAGCCCTGGGACCGTAACTTCCCAAGATACGCAGTATTTT. As protein: CASSPGTVTSQDTQYF.

The chain joins TRBV5-1 to TRBJ2-5; the D gene is possibly TRBD1 (5 bases). CDR1 is SGHRS, CDR2 YFSETQ, per germline. The length of the CDR3 is 15 residues. Deletions cut 0 bases from V and 5 bases from J, with 14 bases between. DNA of the CDR3: TGCGCCAGCAGCTTGGGGCCCCAGGGCCGGGAGACCCAGTACTTC. It codes for CASSLGPQGRETQYF.

This chain uses TRBV29-1 with TRBJ2-7, with D tentatively TRBD1 or TRBD2 (5 bases each). Germline values: CDR1 SQVTM, CDR2 ANQGSEA. V shed 6 bases and J shed 0 bases, with 12 bases lying between them. CDR3 length equals 13 residues. CDR3 region: CSVRDGGSYEQYF. CDR3 DNA: TGCAGCGTCCGGGACGGCGGCTCCTACGAGCAGTACTTC.

This clonotype was seen more than once but under ten times. The rearrangement uses TRBV10-3 and TRBJ1-2; tentatively, D is TRBD1 (5 bases). Germline V CDR1 and CDR2: ENHRY, SYGVKD. V lost 0 bases, J lost 0 bases, and 8 bases lay in between. This CDR3 has 15 amino acids. The CDR3 sequence is CAISESQGTNYGYTF. The CDR3 DNA reads TGTGCCATCAGTGAGTCTCAGGGTACTAACTATGGCTACACCTTC.

The chain carries TRBV11-2 and TRBJ2-1; 10 bases align to TRBD1. Trimming cost V 5 bases and J 9 bases; bases outside gene matches: 19. In germline, CDR1 is SGHAT, CDR2 FQNNGV. This CDR3 comprises 18 residues. CDR3 bases: TGTGCCAGCAGCCAGTATCCCCTTGGGACAGGGGTCGGAGGTGAGCAGTTCTTC. Its protein is CASSQYPLGTGVGGEQFF.

The chain is built from TRBV20-1 and TRBJ2-7; D could derive from TRBD1 or TRBD2 (6 bases each). This CDR3 spans 13 amino acids. The V end was cut by 1 base, the J end by 3 bases, with 10 bases between. The V gene's germline CDR1 is DFQATT and CDR2 SNEGSKA (reference sequence). The CDR3 DNA reads TGCAGTGCTAGAGGAGAGGGGGGCTACGAGCAGTACTTC. It yields the protein CSARGEGGYEQYF.

J is TRBJ2-7 and V is TRBV6-4; 12 bases are a match to TRBD1. After removal of 4 bases from V and 2 bases from J, the junction contained 12 bases not matched to a gene. The CDR3 spans 18 residues. Germline CDR1 reads MRHNA; CDR2 reads SNTAGT. CDR3 sequence: CASSAPLGDRGPPYEQYF. The CDR3 nucleotides read TGTGCCAGCAGTGCTCCTTTGGGGGACAGGGGGCCACCCTACGAGCAGTACTTC.

A few counts support this clonotype. At one of its ends the junction is not consistent with the germline gene, which may arise from a read error. The V and J genes are TRBV6-5 and TRBJ1-1; the match to TRBD1 covers 7 bases. Per the germline V gene, CDR1 is MNHEY and CDR2 is SVGAGI. The CDR3 length is 14 residues. DNA of the CDR3: TGTGCCAGCAGCTACTCCCCGGGACAGCCCGAAGCTTTCTTT. Its translation is CASSYSPGQPEAFF.

This clonotype turned up a few times. The CDR3 coding sequence is TGTGCCGGTGGTCTTGCCTCGAACACCGGGGAGCTGTTTTTT. This translates into CAGGLASNTGELFF. The V and J genes are TRBV12-3 or TRBV12-4 and TRBJ2-2, with D hard to call. V was trimmed by 11 bases and J by 0 bases, leaving 13 bases between them. The CDR3 is 14 amino acids.

This clonotype was counted only a few times. V usage is TRBV15 and J usage is TRBJ1-6; D call uncertain. Trimming stripped 0 bases from V and 9 bases from J, with 3 bases between. Germline CDR1 LNHNV, CDR2 YYDKDF (reference sequence). CDR3 length: 12 residues. The CDR3 nucleotides read TGTGCCACCAGCAGAGATCGTTCACCCCTCCACTTT. Protein sequence: CATSRDRSPLHF.

This clonotype has just a few counts. This rearrangement joins TRBV10-3 to TRBJ2-3; a possible D gene is TRBD1 (5 bases). Per germline, CDR1 ENHRY and CDR2 SYGVKD. CDR3 length: 13 amino acids. Trimming left V 4 bases short and J 5 bases short, with 10 bases between. The CDR3 DNA is TGTGCCATCAGTGGGGCTAGGGGAGATACGCAGTATTTT. This encodes CAISGARGDTQYF.

This clonotype was counted a few times. The chain employs TRBV12-3 or TRBV12-4 and TRBJ1-3; 9 bases map to TRBD1. Germline trimming cut 5 bases from V and 3 bases from J; bases unmatched to any gene: 5. The CDR3 has 15 residues. The DNA of the CDR3 is TGTGCCAGCAGTCAAAGGACAGGGGTTGGAAACACCATATATTTT. Translation: CASSQRTGVGNTIYF.